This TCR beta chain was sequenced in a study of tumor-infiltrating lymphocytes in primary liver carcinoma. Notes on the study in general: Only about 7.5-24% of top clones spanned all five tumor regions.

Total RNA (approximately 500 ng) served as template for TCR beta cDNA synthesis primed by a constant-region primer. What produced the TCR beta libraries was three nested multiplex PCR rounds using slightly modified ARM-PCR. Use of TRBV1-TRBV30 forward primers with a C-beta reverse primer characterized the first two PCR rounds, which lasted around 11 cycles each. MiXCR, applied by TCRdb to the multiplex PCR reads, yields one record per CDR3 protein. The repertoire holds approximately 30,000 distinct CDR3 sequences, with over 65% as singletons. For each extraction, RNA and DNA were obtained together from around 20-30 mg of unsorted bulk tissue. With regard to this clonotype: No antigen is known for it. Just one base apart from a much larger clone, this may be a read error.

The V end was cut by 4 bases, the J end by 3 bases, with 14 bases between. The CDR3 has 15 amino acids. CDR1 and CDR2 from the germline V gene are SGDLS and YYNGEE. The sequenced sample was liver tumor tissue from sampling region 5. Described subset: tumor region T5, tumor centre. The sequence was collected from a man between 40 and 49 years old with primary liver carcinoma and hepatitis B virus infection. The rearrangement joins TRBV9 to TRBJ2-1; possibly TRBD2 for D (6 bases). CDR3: CASSQSGVGYNEQFF. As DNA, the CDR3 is TGTGCCAGCAGCCAATCGGGAGTAGGCTACAATGAGCAGTTCTTC. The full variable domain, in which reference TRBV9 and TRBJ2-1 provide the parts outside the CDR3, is DSGVTQTPKHLITATGQRVTLRCSPRSGDLSVYWYQQSLDQGLQFLIQYYNGEERAKGNILERFSAQQFPDLHSELNLSSLELGDSALYFCASSQSGVGYNEQFFGPGTRLTVL.